Listed below are T cell receptor beta chains from one sample, sequenced in a study of beta chain features in type 1 diabetes. Only in-frame clones appear in the TCRdb table, and some are missing; sequencing was by immunoSEQ multiplex PCR. The table shows 600,000 to 700,000 clones, with 12% occurring only once. Sequenced material: naive CD4+ T cells from blood. All receptors come from a man aged 30-40 years with type 1 diabetes. CDR3s include the opening cysteine and the closing phenylalanine or tryptophan. The size field is filled for only some rows; it gives once, few, many or a size class.

V	size	CDR3
TRBV6-5	few	CASSYGQEIGRGQFF
TRBV5-4	few	CASSRIEGNYNEQFF
TRBV6-5	few	CASSSGGSYNSPLHF
TRBV7-2	-	CASTLNGPRVADTQYF
TRBV5-1	-	CASSLDSRRGIF
TRBV7-6	few	CASSLVARGTGNTIYF
TRBV20-1	-	CSASWGEKLFF
TRBV29-1	-	CSVSRLPLRTDTQYF
TRBV6-1	-	CASSAGQIYEQYF
TRBV2	few	CASRPGSPGEKLFF
TRBV5-1	-	CASSLFMRRSGYNEQFF
TRBV4-1	-	CASSIDRGEAFF
TRBV28	few	CASSEWREQYF
TRBV7-9	-	CASSMGQGVSDTQYF
TRBV6-1	few	CASSEPGTGIGKLFF
TRBV4-3	-	CASSQRGGTGNRAFF
TRBV7-9	few	CASSLRTGGYGYTF
TRBV5-6	few	CASSSEENIQYF
TRBV27	-	CASSGRWNEQFF
TRBV25-1	few	CASSGGYSGNTIYF
TRBV19	-	CASSSQGAPGANVLTF
TRBV19	-	CASSSWTGTGNEQFF
TRBV27	-	CASSFLAGGHNEQFF
TRBV30	-	CAWSQIRGAANTGELFF
TRBV6-5	-	CASSYGAFF
TRBV6-5	-	CASSSGQAGTEAFF
TRBV9	few	CASSAGGSNSPLHF
TRBV6-6	-	CASRSPGSGPYIQYF
TRBV7-9	-	CASSPSGQEVGYTF
TRBV30	-	CAWGGQGDQPQHF
TRBV30	few	CAWKGHGTATDTQYF
TRBV2	few	CASRQGEAGANVLTF
TRBV11-2	few	CASSFNQKNEKLFF
TRBV6-6	few	CASSLPLGVGTEAFF
TRBV6-1	few	CASSDPASFLGNQPQHF
TRBV29-1	-	CSVDLPNSGNTIYF
TRBV2	few	CASRPRTREKLFF
TRBV6-5	few	CASSYTSQNTGELFF
TRBV7-2	-	CASSTGPAGETQYF
TRBV11-2	-	CASTDRADGSYEQYF
TRBV7-9	few	CASSLGRGSAEAFF
TRBV28	-	CASSPHDRASNQPQHF
TRBV19	few	CASSKGTSTETQYF
TRBV27	few	CASSLSGQYNQPQHF
TRBV5-8	-	CASSLFYEQYF
TRBV5-6	few	CASSPAGGVWTQYF